This T cell receptor (beta chain) was captured by sequencing in a study of patients and donors after allogeneic stem cell transplantation. The V gene lost 8 bases and the J gene lost 7 bases, with 21 bases spanning the gap. This CDR3 has 15 amino acids. In TCRdb, the RT-PCR reads were re-called with MiXCR into one record per CDR3 protein. The sample contains roughly 200,000 distinct CDR3 sequences, less than 45% of which appear only once. The genes are TRBV12-3 or TRBV12-4 and TRBJ2-1; D possibly corresponds to TRBD1 (6 bases). Material: blood, either unsorted or a sorted T cell fraction (not recorded which). The origin of this receptor is a human donor who was either an allogeneic HSCT recipient or a stem cell or donor lymphocyte infusion donor (not recorded which). It is not recorded whose cells these are; they may come from a transplant donor. The CDR3 DNA reads as TGTGCCAGCTTAACTGGGGGCGGTATATGGAATGAGCAGTTCTTC. The encoded protein is CASLTGGGIWNEQFF.